This TCR beta chain was observed in a study of T cell changes during pregnancy in multiple sclerosis. The CDR3 covers 14 residues. CDR1 is SGHTA, CDR2 FQGNSA, per germline. Trimming took 5 bases from V and 1 from J; bases not matched to a gene: 4. This clone was recorded only once. TCRdb keeps only in-frame clones here, not all; method: immunoSEQ multiplex PCR. The sample carries around 40,000 clones, more than 85% recorded once. This rearrangement joins TRBV7-2 to TRBJ2-5; 7 nucleotides agree with TRBD2. The sample consisted of CD4+ T cells from peripheral blood mononuclear cells, taken in the second trimester of pregnancy. This sequence was found in a female donor in good health, enrolled as a control in a pregnancy study. CDR3 residues: CASSPWGGQETQYF. Here the CDR3 DNA reads TGTGCCAGCAGCCCATGGGGGGGCCAAGAGACCCAGTACTTC.